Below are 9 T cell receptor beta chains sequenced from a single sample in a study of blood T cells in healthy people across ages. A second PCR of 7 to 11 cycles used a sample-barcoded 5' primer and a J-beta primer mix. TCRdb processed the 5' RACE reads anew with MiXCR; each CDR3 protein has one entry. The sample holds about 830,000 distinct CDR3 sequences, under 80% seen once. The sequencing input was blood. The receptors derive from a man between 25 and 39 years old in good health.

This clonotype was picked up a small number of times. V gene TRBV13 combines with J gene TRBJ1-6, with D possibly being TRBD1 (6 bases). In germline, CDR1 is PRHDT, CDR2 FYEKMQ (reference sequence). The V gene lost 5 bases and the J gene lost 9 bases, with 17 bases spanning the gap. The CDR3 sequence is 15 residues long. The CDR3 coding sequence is TGTGCCAGCAGCCCTCCGACAGGAGTGGGTTCACCCCTCCACTTT. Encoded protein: CASSPPTGVGSPLHF.

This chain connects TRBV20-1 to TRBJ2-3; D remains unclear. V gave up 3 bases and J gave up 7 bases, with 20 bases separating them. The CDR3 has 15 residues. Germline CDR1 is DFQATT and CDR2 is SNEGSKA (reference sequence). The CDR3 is CSARPDWPLGYTQYF. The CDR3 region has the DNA TGCAGTGCTAGGCCCGACTGGCCCCTGGGGTATACGCAGTATTTT.

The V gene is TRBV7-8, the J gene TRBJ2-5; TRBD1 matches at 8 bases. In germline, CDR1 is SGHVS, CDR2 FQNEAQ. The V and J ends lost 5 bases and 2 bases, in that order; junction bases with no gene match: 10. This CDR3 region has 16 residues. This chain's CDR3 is CASSLRTGSTQETQYF. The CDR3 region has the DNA TGTGCCAGCAGCCTGAGGACAGGGTCGACGCAAGAGACCCAGTACTTC.

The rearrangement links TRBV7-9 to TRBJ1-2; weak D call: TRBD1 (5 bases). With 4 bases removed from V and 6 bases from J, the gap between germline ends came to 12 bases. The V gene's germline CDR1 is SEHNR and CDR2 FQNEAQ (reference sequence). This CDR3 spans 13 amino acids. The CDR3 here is CASSCGAGNGYTF. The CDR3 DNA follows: TGTGCCAGCAGCTGCGGGGCGGGAAATGGCTACACCTTC. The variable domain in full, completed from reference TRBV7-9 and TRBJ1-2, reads DTGVSQNPRHKITKRGQNVTFRCDPISEHNRLYWYRQTLGQGPEFLTYFQNEAQLEKSRLLSDRFSAERPKGSFSTLEIQRTEQGDSAMYLCASSCGAGNGYTFGSGTRLTVV.

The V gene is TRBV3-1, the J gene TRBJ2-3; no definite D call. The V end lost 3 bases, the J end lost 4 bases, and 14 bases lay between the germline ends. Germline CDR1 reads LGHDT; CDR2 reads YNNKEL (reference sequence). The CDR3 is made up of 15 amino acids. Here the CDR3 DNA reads TGTGCCAGCAGCCAGCAACCAGGAGAGGCAGATACGCAGTATTTT. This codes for CASSQQPGEADTQYF.

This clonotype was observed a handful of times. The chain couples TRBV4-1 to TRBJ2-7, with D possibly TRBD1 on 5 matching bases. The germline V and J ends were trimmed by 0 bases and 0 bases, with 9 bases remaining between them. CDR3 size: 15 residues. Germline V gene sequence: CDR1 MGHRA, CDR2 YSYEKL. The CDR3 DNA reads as TGCGCCAGCAGCCAAGATTCCAGGGTCTCCTACGAGCAGTACTTC. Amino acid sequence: CASSQDSRVSYEQYF.

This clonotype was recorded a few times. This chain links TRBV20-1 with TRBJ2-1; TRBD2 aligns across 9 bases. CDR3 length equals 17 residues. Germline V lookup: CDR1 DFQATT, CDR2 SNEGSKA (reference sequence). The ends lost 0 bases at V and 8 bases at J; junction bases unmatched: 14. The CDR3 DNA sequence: TGCAGTGCTAGAGATCGCAGTCGGCGGGGGGGCCTGGATGAGCAGTTCTTC. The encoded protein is CSARDRSRRGGLDEQFF.

The DNA for the CDR3 is TGTGCCAGCACCGGTCCCGGGGAGCTGTTTTTT. Its protein is CASTGPGELFF. This chain connects TRBV6-2 or TRBV6-3 to TRBJ2-2; D not resolved. This CDR3 region has 11 residues. Trimming removed 7 bases at V and 6 bases at J, with 6 bases between. Germline CDR1 reads MNHEY; CDR2 reads SVGEGT.

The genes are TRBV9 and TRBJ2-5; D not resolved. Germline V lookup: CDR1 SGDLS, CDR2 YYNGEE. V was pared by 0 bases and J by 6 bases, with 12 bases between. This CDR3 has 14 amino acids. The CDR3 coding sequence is TGTGCCAGCAGCGTAGAGGGTAGCATGCAGACCCAGTACTTC. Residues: CASSVEGSMQTQYF.